A selection of T cell receptor beta chains follows, all from one sample in a study of blood T cell repertoires in COVID-19. Sequencing was performed with immunoSEQ multiplex PCR; in TCRdb, only in-frame clones are kept and a portion is missing. Of 95,000 to 100,000 clones listed, approximately 92% are singletons. The sequencing input was peripheral blood. Receptors originate from a man in his fifties or sixties with active COVID-19. CDR3s include the opening cysteine and the closing phenylalanine or tryptophan. A D gene is named only where the DNA matches it firmly.

>TRBJ1-3|.|TRBV28
CASSLTSVRSGNTIYF
TGTGCCAGCAGTTTGACTTCGGTACGCTCTGGAAACACCATATATTTT
>TRBJ2-1|.|TRBV2
CASSSRTDLSGQFF
TGTGCCAGCAGTTCGAGGACTGATCTCAGTGGGCAGTTCTTC
>TRBJ2-3|.|TRBV5-8
CASSLGGFRSTDTQYF
TGTGCCAGCAGCTTGGGGGGCTTTCGCAGCACAGATACGCAGTATTTT
>TRBJ2-3|TRBD2|TRBV10-3
CAISESGSASGPTDTQYF
TGTGCCATCAGTGAGTCGGGGTCGGCTAGCGGGCCCACAGATACGCAGTATTTT
>TRBJ2-7|TRBD2|TRBV28
CASSPLWDSGSPYEQYF
TGTGCCAGCAGTCCCCTCTGGGATAGCGGGAGTCCCTACGAGCAGTACTTC
>TRBJ2-7|TRBD1|TRBV28
CASSSGTGYSYEQYF
TGTGCCAGCAGTTCCGGGACAGGGTACTCCTACGAGCAGTACTTC
>TRBJ2-1|TRBD2|TRBV5-1
CASSLGLADYNEQFF
TGCGCCAGCAGCTTGGGACTAGCGGACTACAATGAGCAGTTCTTC
>TRBJ1-1|.|TRBV2
CASRLRDTTEAFF
TGTGCCAGCAGGTTAAGGGACACCACTGAAGCTTTCTTT
>TRBJ2-7|TRBD1|TRBV7-8
CASSYYGQGNYEQYF
TGTGCCAGCAGCTATTACGGACAGGGGAACTACGAGCAGTACTTC
>TRBJ2-1|.|TRBV28
CASSFRRDGEQFF
TGTGCCAGCAGTTTCAGGAGGGACGGCGAGCAGTTCTTC